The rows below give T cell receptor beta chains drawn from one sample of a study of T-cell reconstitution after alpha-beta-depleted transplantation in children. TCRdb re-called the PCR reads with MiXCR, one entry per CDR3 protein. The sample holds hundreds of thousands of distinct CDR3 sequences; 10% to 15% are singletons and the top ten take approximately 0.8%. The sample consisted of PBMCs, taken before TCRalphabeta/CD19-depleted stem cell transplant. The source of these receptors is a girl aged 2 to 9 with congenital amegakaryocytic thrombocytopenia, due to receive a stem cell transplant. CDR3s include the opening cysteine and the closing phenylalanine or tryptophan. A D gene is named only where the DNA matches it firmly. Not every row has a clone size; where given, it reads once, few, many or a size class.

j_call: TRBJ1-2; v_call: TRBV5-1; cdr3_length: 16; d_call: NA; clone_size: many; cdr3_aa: CASSLSTLTSDYGYTF; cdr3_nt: TGCGCCAGCAGCCTATCAACACTTACCTCCGACTATGGCTACACCTTC
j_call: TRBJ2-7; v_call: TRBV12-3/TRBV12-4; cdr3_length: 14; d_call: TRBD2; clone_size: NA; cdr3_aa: CASSLGGSLYEQYF; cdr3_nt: TGTGCCAGCAGTTTGGGCGGGAGTCTCTACGAGCAGTACTTC
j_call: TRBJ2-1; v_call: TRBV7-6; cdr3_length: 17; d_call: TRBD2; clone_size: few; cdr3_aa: CASSPHLLGGGYNEQFF; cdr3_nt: TGTGCCAGCAGCCCCCACCTACTGGGCGGGGGGTACAATGAGCAGTTCTTC
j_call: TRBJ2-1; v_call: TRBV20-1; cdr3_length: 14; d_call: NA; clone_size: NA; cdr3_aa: CSARGLLSRNEQFF; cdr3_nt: TGCAGTGCTAGAGGCCTTCTATCAAGGAATGAGCAGTTCTTC
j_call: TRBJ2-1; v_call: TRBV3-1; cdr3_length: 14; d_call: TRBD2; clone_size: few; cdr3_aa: CASTPTWSGRLQFF; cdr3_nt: TGTGCCAGCACCCCCACGTGGAGCGGGAGGTTGCAGTTCTTC
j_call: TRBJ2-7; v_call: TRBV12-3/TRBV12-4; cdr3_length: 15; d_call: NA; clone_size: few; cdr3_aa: CASSPGLSGYGEQYF; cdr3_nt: TGTGCCAGCAGCCCGGGACTCTCCGGGTATGGAGAGCAGTACTTC
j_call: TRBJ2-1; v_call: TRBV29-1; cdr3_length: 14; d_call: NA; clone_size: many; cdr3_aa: CSVVTGGAYNEQFF; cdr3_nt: TGCAGCGTCGTAACTGGCGGAGCTTACAATGAGCAGTTCTTC
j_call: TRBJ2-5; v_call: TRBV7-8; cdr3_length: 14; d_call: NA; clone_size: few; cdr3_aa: CASSSEDSQETQYF; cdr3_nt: TGTGCCAGCAGCTCGGAGGACAGCCAAGAGACCCAGTACTTC
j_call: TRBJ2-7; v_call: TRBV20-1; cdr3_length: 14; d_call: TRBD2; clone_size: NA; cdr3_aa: CSALLAGDPYEQYF; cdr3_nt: TGCAGTGCTCTCCTAGCGGGAGACCCCTACGAGCAGTACTTC
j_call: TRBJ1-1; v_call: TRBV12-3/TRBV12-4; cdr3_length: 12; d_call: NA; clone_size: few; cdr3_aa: CASSDRRGGAFF; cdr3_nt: TGTGCCAGCAGTGATCGGAGGGGAGGCGCTTTCTTT
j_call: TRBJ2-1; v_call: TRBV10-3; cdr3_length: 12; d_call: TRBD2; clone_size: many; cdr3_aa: CASSTGTSEQFF; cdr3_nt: TGTGCCTCGTCAACGGGGACTAGCGAGCAGTTCTTC
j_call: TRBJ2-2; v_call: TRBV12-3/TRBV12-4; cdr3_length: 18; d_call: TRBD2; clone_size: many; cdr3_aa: CASSPRTGLAGEAGELFF; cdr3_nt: TGTGCCAGCAGTCCCAGGACAGGGCTAGCGGGAGAAGCCGGGGAGCTGTTTTTT
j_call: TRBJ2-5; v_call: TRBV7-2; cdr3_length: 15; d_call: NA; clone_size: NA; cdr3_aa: CASSLGARGSETQYF; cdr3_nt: TGTGCCAGCAGCTTAGGGGCTCGTGGAAGCGAGACCCAGTACTTC
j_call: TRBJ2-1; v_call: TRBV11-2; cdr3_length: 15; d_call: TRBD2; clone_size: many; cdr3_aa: CASSGGLAGLREQFF; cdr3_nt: TGTGCCAGCAGCGGGGGACTAGCGGGTTTACGTGAGCAGTTCTTC
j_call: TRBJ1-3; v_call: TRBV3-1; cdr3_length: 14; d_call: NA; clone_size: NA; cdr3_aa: CASSYQGTGNTIYF; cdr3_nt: TGTGCCAGCAGCTACCAAGGAACTGGAAACACCATATATTTT
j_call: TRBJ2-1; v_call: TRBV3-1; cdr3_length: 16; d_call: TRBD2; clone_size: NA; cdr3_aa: CASSRPLADSYNEQFF; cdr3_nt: TGTGCCAGCAGCCGGCCACTAGCGGACTCCTACAATGAGCAGTTCTTC
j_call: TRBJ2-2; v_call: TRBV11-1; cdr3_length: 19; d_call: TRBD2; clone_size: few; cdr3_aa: CASSPGTSGNSPNTGELFF; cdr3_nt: TGTGCCAGCAGCCCAGGGACTAGCGGGAACTCACCGAACACCGGGGAGCTGTTTTTT
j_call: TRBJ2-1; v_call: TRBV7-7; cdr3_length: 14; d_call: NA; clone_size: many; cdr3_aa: CASSRRLSENEQFF; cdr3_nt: TGTGCCAGCAGCCGACGGCTGTCCGAGAATGAGCAGTTCTTC
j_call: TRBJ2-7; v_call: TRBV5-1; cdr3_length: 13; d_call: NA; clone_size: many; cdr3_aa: CASSGELVYEQYF; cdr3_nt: TGCGCCAGCAGCGGAGAACTTGTCTACGAGCAGTACTTC
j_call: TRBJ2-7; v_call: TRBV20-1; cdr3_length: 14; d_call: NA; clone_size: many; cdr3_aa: CSARDRSSYYEQYF; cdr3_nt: TGCAGTGCTAGAGACAGAAGTAGTTACTACGAGCAGTACTTC
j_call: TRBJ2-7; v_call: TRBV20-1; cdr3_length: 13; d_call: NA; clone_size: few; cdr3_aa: CSASQGGGYEQYF; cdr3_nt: TGCAGTGCTAGCCAGGGGGGAGGGTACGAGCAGTACTTC
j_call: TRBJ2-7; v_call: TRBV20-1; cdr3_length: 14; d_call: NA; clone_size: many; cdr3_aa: CSARDLRDRYEQYF; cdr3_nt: TGCAGTGCTAGAGATCTTAGGGACCGCTACGAGCAGTACTTC
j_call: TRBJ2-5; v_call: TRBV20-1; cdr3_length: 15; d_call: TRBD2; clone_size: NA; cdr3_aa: CSAGGLAERQETQYF; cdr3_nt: TGCAGTGCTGGAGGACTAGCGGAGAGGCAAGAGACCCAGTACTTC
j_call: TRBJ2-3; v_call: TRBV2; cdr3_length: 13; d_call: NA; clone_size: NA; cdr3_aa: CASMGGRTDTQYF; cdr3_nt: TGTGCCAGCATGGGGGGGCGCACAGATACGCAGTATTTT
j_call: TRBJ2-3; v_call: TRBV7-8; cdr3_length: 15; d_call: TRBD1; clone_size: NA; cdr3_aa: CPSSYSGQRTDTQYF; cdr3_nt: TGTCCCAGCAGCTACTCGGGACAGCGCACAGATACGCAGTATTTT
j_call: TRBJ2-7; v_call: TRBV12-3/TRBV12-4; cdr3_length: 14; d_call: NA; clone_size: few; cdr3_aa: CASSLGQVGYEQYF; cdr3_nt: TGTGCCAGCAGTTTAGGGCAGGTGGGCTACGAGCAGTACTTC
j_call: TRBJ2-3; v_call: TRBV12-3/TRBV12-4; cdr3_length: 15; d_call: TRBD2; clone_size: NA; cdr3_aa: CASSLAVLAVDTQYF; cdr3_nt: TGTGCCAGCAGTTTAGCGGTGCTAGCGGTGGATACGCAGTATTTT
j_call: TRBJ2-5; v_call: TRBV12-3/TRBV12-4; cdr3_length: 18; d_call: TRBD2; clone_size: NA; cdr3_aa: CASRGWTSGRGTQETQYF; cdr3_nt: TGTGCCAGCCGTGGTTGGACTAGCGGGAGGGGAACCCAAGAGACCCAGTACTTC
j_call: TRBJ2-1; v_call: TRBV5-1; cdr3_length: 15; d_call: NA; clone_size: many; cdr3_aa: CASSLEGTPYNEQFF; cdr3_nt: TGCGCCAGCAGCTTGGAAGGGACACCCTACAATGAGCAGTTCTTC
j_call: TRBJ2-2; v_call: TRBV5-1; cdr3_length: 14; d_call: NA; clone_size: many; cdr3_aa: CASSLSGPAGELFF; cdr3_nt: TGCGCCAGCAGCTTGAGCGGGCCGGCCGGGGAGCTGTTTTTT
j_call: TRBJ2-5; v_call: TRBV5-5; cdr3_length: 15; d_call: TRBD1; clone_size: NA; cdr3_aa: CASSLPGQGWETQYF; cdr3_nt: TGTGCCAGCAGCTTGCCTGGACAGGGGTGGGAGACCCAGTACTTC
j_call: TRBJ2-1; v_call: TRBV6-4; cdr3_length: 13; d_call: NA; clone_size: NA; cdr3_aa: CASSEGDNNEQFF; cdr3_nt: TGTGCCAGCAGTGAGGGGGACAACAATGAGCAGTTCTTC
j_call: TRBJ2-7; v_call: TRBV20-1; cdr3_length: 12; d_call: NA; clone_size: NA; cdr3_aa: CSASGRSHEQYF; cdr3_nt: TGCAGTGCTAGCGGGAGATCCCACGAGCAGTACTTC
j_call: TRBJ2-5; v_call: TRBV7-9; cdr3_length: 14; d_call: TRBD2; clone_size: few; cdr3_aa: CASSPIGGSETQYF; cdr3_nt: TGTGCCAGCAGCCCCATCGGGGGGAGCGAGACCCAGTACTTC
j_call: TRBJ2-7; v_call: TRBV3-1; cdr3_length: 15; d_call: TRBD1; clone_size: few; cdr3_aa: CASSQGTGALSEQYF; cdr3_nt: TGTGCCAGCAGCCAAGGGACAGGGGCCCTTTCCGAGCAGTACTTC
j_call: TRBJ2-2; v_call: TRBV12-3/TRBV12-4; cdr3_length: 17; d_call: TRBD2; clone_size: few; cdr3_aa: CASSFGSGRINTGELFF; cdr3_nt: TGTGCCAGCAGTTTTGGTAGCGGGAGGATAAACACCGGGGAGCTGTTTTTT
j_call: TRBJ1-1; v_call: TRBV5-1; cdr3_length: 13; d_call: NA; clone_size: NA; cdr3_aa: CASSLEGSTEAFF; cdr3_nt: TGCGCCAGCAGCTTGGAAGGCTCCACTGAAGCTTTCTTT
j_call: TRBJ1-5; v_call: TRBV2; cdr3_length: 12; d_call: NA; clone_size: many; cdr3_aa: CASSIGYQPQHF; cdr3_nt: TGTGCCAGCAGTATCGGTTATCAGCCCCAGCATTTT
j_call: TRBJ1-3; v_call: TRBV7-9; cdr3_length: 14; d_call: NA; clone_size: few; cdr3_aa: CASSLSQSGNTIYF; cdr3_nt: TGTGCCAGCAGCTTAAGTCAAAGCGGAAACACCATATATTTT
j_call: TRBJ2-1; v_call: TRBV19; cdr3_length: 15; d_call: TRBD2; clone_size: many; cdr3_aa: CASTLSGSAYNEQFF; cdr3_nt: TGTGCCAGTACCCTTAGCGGGAGTGCCTACAATGAGCAGTTCTTC
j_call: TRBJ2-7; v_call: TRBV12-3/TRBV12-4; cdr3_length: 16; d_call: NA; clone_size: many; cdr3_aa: CASSLRVGVNSYEQYF; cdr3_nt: TGTGCCAGCAGTCTCCGTGTAGGGGTGAACTCCTACGAGCAGTACTTC
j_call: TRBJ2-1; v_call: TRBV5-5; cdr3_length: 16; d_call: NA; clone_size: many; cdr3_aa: CASSLERLSSYNEQFF; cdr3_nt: TGTGCCAGCAGCTTGGAGCGGTTGAGCTCCTACAATGAGCAGTTCTTC
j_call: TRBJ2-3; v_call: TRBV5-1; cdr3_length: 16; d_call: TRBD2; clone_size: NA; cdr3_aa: CASSLTSGRGGDTQYF; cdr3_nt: TGCGCCAGCAGCTTGACTAGCGGGAGAGGAGGAGATACGCAGTATTTT
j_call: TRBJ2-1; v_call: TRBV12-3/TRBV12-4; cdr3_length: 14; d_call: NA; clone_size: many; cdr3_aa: CASSLPGAPPEQFF; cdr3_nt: TGTGCCAGCAGTCTCCCCGGGGCTCCTCCCGAACAGTTCTTC
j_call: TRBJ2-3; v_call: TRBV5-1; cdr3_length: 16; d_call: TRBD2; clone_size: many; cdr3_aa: CASSLGLAVSTDTQYF; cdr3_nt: TGCGCCAGCAGCTTAGGCCTAGCGGTTAGCACAGATACGCAGTATTTT
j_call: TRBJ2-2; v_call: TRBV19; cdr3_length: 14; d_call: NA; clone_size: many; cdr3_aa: CASSIARGTRELFF; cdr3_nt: TGTGCCAGTAGTATAGCCCGGGGGACTCGGGAGCTGTTTTTT
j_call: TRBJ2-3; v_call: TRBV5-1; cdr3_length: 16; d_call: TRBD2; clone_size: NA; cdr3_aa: CASSLRVSGSTETQYF; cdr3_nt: TGCGCCAGCAGCTTGCGTGTTAGCGGGAGCACAGAAACGCAGTATTTT
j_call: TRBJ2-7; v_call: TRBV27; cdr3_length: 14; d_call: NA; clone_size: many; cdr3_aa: CASSSRLNSYEQYF; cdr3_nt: TGTGCCAGCAGTTCCCGACTTAACTCCTACGAGCAGTACTTC
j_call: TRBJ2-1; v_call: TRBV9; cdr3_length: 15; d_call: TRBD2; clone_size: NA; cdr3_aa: CASNVASGSGNEQFF; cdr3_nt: TGTGCCAGCAACGTAGCGAGCGGGAGTGGCAATGAGCAGTTCTTC
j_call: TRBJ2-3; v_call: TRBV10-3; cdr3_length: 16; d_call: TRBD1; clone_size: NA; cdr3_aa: CAISELQGKGTDTQYF; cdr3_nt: TGTGCCATCAGTGAGTTACAGGGGAAGGGCACAGATACGCAGTATTTT
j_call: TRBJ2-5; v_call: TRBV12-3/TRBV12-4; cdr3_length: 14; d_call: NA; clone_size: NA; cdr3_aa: CASSFDPSKETQYF; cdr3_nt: TGTGCCAGCAGTTTTGACCCTTCAAAAGAGACCCAGTACTTC
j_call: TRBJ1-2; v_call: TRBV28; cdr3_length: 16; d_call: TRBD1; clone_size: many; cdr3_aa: CASSEGQGDYRYGYTF; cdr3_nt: TGTGCCAGCAGCGAGGGACAGGGAGATTACCGATACGGCTACACCTTC
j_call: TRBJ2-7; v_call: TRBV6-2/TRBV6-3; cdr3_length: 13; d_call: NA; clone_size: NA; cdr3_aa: CASSYFANSEQYF; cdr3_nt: TGTGCCAGCAGTTACTTCGCGAACAGCGAGCAGTACTTC
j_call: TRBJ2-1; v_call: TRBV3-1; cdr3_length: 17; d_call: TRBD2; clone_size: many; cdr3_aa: CASSQEYSTSGANEQFF; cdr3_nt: TGTGCCAGCAGCCAAGAGTATAGTACTAGCGGGGCCAATGAGCAGTTCTTC
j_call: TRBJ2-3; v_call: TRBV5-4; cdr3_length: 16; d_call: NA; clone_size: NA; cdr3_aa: CASSPVREIRPDTQYF; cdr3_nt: TGTGCCAGCAGCCCCGTCCGGGAGATTCGCCCAGATACGCAGTATTTT
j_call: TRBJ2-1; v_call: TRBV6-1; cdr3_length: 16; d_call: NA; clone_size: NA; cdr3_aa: CASSAPSAVSSAKRFF; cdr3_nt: TGTGCCAGCAGTGCTCCCTCCGCGGTCTCTTCCGCTAAGAGGTTCTTC
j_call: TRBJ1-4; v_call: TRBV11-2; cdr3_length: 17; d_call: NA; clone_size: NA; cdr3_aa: CASSLNPPSATNEKLFF; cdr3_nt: TGTGCCAGCAGCTTAAACCCTCCCAGTGCAACTAATGAAAAACTGTTTTTT
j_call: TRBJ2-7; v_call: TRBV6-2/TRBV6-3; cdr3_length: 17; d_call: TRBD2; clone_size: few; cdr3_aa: CASSYEPSSGSPYEQYF; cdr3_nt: TGTGCCAGCAGTTACGAGCCGTCTAGCGGGAGCCCCTACGAGCAGTACTTC
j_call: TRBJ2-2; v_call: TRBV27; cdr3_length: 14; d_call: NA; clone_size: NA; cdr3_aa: CASAPRSNPGELFF; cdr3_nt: TGTGCCAGCGCCCCAAGGTCTAATCCCGGGGAGCTGTTTTTT